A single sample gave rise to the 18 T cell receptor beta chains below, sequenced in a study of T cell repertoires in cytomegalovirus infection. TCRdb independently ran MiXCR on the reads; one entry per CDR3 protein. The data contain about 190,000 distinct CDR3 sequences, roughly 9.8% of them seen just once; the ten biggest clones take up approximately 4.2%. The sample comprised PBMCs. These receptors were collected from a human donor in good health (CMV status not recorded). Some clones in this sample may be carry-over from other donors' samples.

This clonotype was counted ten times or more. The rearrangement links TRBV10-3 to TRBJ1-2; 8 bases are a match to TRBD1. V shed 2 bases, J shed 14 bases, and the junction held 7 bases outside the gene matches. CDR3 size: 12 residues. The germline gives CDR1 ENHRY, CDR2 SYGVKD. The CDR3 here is CAISEGQGERTF. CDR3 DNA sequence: TGTGCCATCAGTGAGGGACAGGGAGAGAGGACCTTC.

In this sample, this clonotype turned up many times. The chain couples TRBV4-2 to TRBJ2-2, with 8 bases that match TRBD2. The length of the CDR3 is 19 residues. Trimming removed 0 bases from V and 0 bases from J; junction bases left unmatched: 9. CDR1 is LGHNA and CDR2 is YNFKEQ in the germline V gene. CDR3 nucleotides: TGTGCCAGCAGCCAAGAAACCCAGACTAGCGCAGCGAACACCGGGGAGCTGTTTTTT. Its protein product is CASSQETQTSAANTGELFF.

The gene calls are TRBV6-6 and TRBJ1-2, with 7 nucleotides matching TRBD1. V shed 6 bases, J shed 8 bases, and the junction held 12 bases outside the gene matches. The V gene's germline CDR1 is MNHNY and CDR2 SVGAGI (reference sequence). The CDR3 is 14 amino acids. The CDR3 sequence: CASSDRAKPSGYTF. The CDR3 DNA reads TGTGCCAGCAGCGACAGGGCGAAGCCATCCGGCTACACCTTC.

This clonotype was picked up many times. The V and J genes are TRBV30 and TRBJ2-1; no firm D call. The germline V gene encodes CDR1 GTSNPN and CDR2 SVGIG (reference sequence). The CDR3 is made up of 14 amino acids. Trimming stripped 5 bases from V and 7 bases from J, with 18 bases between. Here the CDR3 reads CAWEIDAAVNEQFF. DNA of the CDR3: TGTGCCTGGGAAATTGATGCCGCGGTTAATGAGCAGTTCTTC.

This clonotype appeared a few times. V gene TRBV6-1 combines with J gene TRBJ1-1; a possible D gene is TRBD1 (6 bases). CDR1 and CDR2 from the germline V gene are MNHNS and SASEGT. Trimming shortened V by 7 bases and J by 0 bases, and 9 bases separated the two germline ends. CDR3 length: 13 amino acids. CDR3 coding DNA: TGTGCCAGCAATGGGGACATGAACACTGAAGCTTTCTTT. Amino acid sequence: CASNGDMNTEAFF.

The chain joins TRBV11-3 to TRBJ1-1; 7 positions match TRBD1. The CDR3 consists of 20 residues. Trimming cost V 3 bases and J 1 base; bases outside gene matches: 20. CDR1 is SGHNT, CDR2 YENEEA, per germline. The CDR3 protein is CASSFNKPPRTGRRNTEAFF. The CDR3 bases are TGTGCCAGCAGCTTCAATAAGCCCCCCCGGACAGGAAGAAGGAACACTGAAGCTTTCTTT.

The CDR3 protein is CSVGGQGRTEAFF. The CDR3 DNA reads TGCAGCGTGGGGGGACAGGGACGGACTGAAGCTTTCTTT. The V call is TRBV29-1, the J call TRBJ1-1, with 9 bases fitting TRBD1. V was clipped by 6 bases and J by 5 bases; unmatched bases: 7. The CDR3 covers 13 residues. Germline V gene data show CDR1 as SQVTM and CDR2 as ANQGSEA.

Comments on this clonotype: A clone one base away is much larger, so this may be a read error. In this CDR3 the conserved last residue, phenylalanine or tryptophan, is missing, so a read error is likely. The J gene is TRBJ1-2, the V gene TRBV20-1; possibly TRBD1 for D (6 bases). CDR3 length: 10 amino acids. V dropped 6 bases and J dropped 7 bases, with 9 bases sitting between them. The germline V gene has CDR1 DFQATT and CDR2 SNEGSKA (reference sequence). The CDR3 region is CSARTAGYTL. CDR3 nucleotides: TGCAGTGCGCGGACAGCTGGCTACACCCTC.

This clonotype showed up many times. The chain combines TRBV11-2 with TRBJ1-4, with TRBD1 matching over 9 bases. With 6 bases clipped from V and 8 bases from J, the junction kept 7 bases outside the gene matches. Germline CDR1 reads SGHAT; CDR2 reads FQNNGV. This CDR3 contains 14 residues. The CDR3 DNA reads TGTGCCAGCAGTGCCGGGACAGGGCGGGAAAAACTGTTTTTT. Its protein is CASSAGTGREKLFF.

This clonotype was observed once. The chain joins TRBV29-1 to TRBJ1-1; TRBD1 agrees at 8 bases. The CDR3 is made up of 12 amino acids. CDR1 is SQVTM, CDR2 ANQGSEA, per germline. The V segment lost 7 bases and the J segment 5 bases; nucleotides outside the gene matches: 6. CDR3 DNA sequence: TGCAGCGCGACAGGGGCTATAACTGAAGCTTTCTTT. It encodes CSATGAITEAFF.

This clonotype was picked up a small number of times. The CDR3 is CASSPQGGLGETQYF. The CDR3 DNA sequence: TGTGCCAGCAGTCCGCAGGGGGGGTTGGGGGAGACCCAGTACTTC. The chain is built from TRBV28 and TRBJ2-5, with D perhaps being TRBD1 or TRBD2 (7 bases each). Trimming shortened V by 5 bases and J by 5 bases, and 18 bases separated the two germline ends. Per the germline V gene, CDR1 is MDHEN and CDR2 is SYDVKM. The CDR3 runs 15 residues.

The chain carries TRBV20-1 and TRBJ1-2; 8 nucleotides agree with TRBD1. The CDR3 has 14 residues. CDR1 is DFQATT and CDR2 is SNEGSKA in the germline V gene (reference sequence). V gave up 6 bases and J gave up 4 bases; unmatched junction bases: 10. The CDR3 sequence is CSAPGQAPAYGYTF. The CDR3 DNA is TGCAGTGCCCCGGGACAGGCCCCCGCCTATGGCTACACCTTC.

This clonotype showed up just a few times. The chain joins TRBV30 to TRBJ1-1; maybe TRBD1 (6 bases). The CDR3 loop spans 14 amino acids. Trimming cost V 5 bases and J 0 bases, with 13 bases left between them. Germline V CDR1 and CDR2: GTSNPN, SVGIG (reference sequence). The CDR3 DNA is TGTGCCTGGGTAGCTCAGGGGATGAACACTGAAGCTTTCTTT. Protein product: CAWVAQGMNTEAFF. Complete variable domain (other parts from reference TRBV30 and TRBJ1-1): SQTIHQWPATLVQPVGSPLSLECTVEGTSNPNLYWYRQAAGRGLQLLFYSVGIGQISSEVPQNLSASRPQDRQFILSSKKLLLSDSGFYLCAWVAQGMNTEAFFGQGTRLTVV.

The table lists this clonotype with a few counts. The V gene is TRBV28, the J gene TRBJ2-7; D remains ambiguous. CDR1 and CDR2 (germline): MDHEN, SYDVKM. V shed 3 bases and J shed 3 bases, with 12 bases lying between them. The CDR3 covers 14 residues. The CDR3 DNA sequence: TGTGCCAGCAGTTTGATCCCGTATGACTACGAGCAGTACTTC. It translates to CASSLIPYDYEQYF.

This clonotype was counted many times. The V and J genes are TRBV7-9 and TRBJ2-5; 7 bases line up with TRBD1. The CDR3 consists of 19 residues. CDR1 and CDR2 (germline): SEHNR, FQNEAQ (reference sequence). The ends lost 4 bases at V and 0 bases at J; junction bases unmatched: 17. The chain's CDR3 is CASSSRTGTAFLYQETQYF. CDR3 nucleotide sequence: TGTGCCAGCAGCTCCCGTACCGGGACAGCCTTTCTATACCAAGAGACCCAGTACTTC.

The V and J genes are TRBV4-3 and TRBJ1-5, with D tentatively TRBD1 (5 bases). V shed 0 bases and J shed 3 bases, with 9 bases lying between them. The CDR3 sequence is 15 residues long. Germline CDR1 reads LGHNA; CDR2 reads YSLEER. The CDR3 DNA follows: TGCGCCAGCAGCCAAGATCCCAGGGACAATCAGCCCCAGCATTTT. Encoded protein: CASSQDPRDNQPQHF.

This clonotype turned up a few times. The CDR3: CATRGAGRGQPQHF. For the CDR3, the DNA is TGTGCCACCAGGGGAGCGGGACGAGGGCAGCCCCAGCATTTT. This chain connects TRBV15 to TRBJ1-5; possibly TRBD1 for D (5 bases). V lost 6 bases and J lost 7, with 16 bases in between. The CDR3 covers 14 residues. The germline CDR1 and CDR2 sequences are LNHNV and YYDKDF (reference sequence).

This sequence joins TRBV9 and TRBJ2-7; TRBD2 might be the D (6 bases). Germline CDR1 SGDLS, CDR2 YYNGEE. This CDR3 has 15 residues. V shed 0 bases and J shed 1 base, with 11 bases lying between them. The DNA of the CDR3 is TGTGCCAGCAGCGTAGCGACTAGTTCTTCCTACGAGCAGTACTTC. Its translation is CASSVATSSSYEQYF.